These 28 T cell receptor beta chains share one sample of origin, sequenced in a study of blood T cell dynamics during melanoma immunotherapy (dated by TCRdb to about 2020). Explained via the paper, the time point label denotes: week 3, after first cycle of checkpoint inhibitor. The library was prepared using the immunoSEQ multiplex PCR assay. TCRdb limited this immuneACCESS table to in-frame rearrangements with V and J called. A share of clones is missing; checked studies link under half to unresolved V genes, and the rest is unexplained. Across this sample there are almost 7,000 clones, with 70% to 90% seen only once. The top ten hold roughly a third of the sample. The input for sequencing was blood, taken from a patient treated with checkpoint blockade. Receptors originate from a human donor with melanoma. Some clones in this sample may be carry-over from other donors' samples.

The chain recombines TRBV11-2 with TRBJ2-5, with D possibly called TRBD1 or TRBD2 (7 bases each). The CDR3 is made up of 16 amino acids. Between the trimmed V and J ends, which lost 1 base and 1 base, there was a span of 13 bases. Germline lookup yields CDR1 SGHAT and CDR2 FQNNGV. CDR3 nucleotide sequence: TGTGCCAGCAGCTTAGTATCAGGGGGGGTCCAAGAGACCCAGTACTTC. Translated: CASSLVSGGVQETQYF.

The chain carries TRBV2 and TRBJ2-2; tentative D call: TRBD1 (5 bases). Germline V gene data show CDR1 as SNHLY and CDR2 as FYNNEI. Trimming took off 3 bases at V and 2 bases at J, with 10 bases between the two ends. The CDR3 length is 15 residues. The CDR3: CASSEQGANTGELFF. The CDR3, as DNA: TGTGCCAGCAGTGAGCAGGGTGCTAACACCGGGGAGCTGTTTTTT.

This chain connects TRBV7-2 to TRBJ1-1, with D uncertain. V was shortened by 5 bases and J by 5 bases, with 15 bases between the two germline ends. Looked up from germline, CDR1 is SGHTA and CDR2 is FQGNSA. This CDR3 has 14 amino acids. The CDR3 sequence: CASSQQSGRTEAFF. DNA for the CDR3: TGTGCCAGCAGCCAACAGAGCGGGAGGACTGAAGCTTTCTTT.

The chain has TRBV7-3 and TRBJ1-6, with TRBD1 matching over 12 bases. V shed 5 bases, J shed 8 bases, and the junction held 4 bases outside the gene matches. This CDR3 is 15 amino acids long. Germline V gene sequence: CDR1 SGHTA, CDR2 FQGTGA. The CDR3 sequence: CASSPGTGGHSPLHF. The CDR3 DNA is TGTGCCAGCAGCCCCGGGACAGGGGGCCATTCACCCCTCCACTTT.

In DNA form, the CDR3 reads TGCGCCAGCAGCTTGGCCCCGTCATACCAGAACAATGAGCAGTTCTTC. As protein: CASSLAPSYQNNEQFF. The genes are TRBV5-1 and TRBJ2-1; unclear D gene. CDR1 is SGHRS and CDR2 is YFSETQ in the germline V gene. CDR3 size: 16 residues. V lost 0 bases and J 5 bases, leaving 15 bases between the germline ends.

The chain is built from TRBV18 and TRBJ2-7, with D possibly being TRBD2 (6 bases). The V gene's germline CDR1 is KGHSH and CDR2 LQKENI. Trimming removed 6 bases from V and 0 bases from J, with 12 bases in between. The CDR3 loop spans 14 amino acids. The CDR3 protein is CASSNSGSSYEQYF. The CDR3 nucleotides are TGTGCCAGCTCTAATAGCGGAAGCTCCTACGAGCAGTACTTC. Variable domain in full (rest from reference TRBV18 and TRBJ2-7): NAGVMQNPRHLVRRRGQEARLRCSPMKGHSHVYWYRQLPEEGLKFMVYLQKENIIDESGMPKERFSAEFPKEGPSILRIQQVVRGDSAAYFCASSNSGSSYEQYFGPGTRLTVT.

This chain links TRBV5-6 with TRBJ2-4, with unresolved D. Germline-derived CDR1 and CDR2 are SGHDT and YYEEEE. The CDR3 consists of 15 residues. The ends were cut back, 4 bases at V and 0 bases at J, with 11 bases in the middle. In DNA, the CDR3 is TGTGCCAGCAGCCAAACAAGCGTAGCCAAAAACATTCAGTACTTC. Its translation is CASSQTSVAKNIQYF.

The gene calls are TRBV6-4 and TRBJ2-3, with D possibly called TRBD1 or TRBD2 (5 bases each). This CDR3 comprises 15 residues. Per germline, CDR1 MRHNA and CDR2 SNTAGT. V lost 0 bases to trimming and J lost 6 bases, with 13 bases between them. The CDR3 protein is CASSDSSGAGDTQYF. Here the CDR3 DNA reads TGTGCCAGCAGTGACTCGAGCGGAGCAGGGGATACGCAGTATTTT.

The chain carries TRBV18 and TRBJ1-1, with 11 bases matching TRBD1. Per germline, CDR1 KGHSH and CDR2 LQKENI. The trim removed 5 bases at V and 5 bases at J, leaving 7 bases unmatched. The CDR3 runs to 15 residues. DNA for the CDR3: TGTGCCAGCTCATCAAGGACAGGGGGCTGGACTGAAGCTTTCTTT. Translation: CASSSRTGGWTEAFF.

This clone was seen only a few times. CDR3 coding DNA: TGTGCCAGCAGCTTCGGGGGAAGCAATCAGCCCCAGCATTTT. It encodes CASSFGGSNQPQHF. V gene TRBV5-4 combines with J gene TRBJ1-5; the D gene is possibly TRBD1 (5 bases). The CDR3 covers 14 residues. The germline V gene has CDR1 SGHNT and CDR2 YYREEE (reference sequence). The ends were cut back, 2 bases at V and 1 base at J, with 7 bases in the middle.

The CDR3: CARSLGQVNSYEQYF. In nucleotides, the CDR3 is TGTGCCAGAAGCTTGGGGCAGGTTAACTCCTACGAGCAGTACTTC. The chain links TRBV5-3 to TRBJ2-7, with D hard to call. TRBV5-3 is identified as an open reading frame with a role that is uncertain. V was pared by 0 bases and J by 0 bases, with 10 bases between. The CDR3 extends over 15 amino acids.

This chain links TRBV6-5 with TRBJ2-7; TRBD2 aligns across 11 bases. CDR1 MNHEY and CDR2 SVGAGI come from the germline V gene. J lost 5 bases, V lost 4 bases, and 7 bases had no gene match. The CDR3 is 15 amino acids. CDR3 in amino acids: CASSSLAGGVDEQYF. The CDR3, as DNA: TGTGCCAGCAGTTCCCTAGCGGGAGGAGTCGACGAGCAGTACTTC.

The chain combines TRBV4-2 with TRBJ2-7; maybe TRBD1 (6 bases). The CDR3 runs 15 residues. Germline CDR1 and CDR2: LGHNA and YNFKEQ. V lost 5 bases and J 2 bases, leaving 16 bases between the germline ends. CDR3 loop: CASSSRGQGTYEQYF. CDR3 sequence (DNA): TGTGCCAGCAGCTCCCGCGGGCAGGGGACCTACGAGCAGTACTTC.

In nucleotides, the CDR3 is TGTGCCAGCAGCCTTTCCCGGGACCCCAGCAGGGCAGATACGCAGTATTTT. Amino acid sequence: CASSLSRDPSRADTQYF. The chain carries TRBV4-2 and TRBJ2-3; D is possibly TRBD1 or TRBD2 (5 bases each). V lost 4 bases to trimming and J lost 4 bases, with 21 bases between them. This CDR3 region has 17 residues. CDR1 and CDR2 from the germline V gene are LGHNA and YNFKEQ.

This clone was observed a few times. The CDR3 DNA sequence: TGTGCCAGCAGGTACCAAACCTACGAGCAGTACTTC. Translated: CASRYQTYEQYF. This chain uses TRBV7-9 with TRBJ2-7; no firm D call. V gave up 6 bases and J gave up 2 bases, with 8 bases separating them. CDR3 length: 12 amino acids. Germline V gives CDR1 SEHNR, CDR2 FQNEAQ (reference sequence).

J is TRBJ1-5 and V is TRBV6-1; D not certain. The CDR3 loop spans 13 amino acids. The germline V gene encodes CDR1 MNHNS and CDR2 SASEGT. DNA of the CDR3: TGTGCAGCAACCCGAGACCCCGAGGGGCCCCAGCATTTT. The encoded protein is CAATRDPEGPQHF.

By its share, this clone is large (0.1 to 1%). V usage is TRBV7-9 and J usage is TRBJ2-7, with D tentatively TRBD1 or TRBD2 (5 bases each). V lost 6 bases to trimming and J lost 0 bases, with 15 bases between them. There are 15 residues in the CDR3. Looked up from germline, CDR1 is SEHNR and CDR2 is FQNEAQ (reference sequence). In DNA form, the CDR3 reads TGTGCCAGCAGATCGGACTTGCAGGGCTCCTACGAGCAGTACTTC. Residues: CASRSDLQGSYEQYF.

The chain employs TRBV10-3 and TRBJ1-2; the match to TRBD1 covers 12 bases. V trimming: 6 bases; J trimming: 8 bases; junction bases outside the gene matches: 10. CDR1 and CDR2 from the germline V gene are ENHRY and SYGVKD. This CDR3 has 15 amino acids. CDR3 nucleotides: TGTGCCATCAGGGCCGGGACAGGGGGCGCAGAAGGCTACACCTTC. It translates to CAIRAGTGGAEGYTF.

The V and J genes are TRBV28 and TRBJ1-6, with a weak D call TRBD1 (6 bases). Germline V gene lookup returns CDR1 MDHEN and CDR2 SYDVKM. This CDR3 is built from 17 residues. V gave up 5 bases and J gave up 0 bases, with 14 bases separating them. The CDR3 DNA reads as TGTGCCAGCAGTAATCCAGGCAGGGGCTCCTATAATTCACCCCTCCACTTT. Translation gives CASSNPGRGSYNSPLHF.

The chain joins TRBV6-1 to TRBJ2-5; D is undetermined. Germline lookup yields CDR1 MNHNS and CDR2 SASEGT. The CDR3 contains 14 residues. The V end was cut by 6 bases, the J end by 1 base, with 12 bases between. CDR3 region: CASSEQTIQETQYF. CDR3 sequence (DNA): TGTGCCAGCAGCGAACAGACCATCCAAGAGACCCAGTACTTC.

The CDR3 here is CASSLALGLAGTDTQYF. CDR3 nucleotides: TGTGCCAGCAGCTTAGCGTTAGGGCTAGCGGGCACAGATACGCAGTATTTT. The V and J genes are TRBV7-9 and TRBJ2-3; 7 bases line up with TRBD2. The V segment lost 0 bases and the J segment 1 base; nucleotides outside the gene matches: 7. Germline V CDR1 and CDR2: SEHNR, FQNEAQ (reference sequence). CDR3 length: 17 amino acids.

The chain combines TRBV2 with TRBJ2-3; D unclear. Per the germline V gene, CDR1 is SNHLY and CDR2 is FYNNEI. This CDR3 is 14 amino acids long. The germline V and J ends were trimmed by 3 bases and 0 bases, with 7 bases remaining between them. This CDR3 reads CASSDRTSTDTQYF. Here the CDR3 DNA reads TGTGCCAGCAGTGACAGAACTAGCACAGATACGCAGTATTTT.

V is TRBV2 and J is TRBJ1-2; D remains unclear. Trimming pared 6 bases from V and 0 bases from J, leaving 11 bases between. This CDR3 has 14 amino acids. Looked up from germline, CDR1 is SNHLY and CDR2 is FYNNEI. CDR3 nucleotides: TGTGCCAGCAGGCGAGAGGGTACTAACTATGGCTACACCTTC. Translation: CASRREGTNYGYTF.

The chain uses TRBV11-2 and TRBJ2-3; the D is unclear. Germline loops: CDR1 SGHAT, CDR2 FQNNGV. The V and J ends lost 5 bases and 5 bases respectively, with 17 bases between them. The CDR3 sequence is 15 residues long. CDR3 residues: CASSLRGGSEDTQYF. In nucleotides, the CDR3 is TGTGCCAGCAGCCTGCGCGGCGGTTCGGAAGATACGCAGTATTTT.

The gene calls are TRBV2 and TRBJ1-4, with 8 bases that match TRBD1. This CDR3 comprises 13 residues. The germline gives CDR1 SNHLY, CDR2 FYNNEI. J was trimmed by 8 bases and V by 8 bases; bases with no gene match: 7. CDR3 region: CASGQGAGEKLFF. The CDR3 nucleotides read TGTGCCAGCGGCCAGGGGGCTGGGGAAAAACTGTTTTTT.

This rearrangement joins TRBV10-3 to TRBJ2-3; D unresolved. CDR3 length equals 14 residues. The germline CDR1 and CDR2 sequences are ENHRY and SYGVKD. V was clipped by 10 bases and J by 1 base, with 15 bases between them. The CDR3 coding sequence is TGTGCCACCGCCGGATCTTCAGGCACAGATACGCAGTATTTT. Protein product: CATAGSSGTDTQYF.

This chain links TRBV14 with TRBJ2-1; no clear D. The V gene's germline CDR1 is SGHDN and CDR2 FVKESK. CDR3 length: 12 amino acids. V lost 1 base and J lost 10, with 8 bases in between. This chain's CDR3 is CASSQVRREQFF. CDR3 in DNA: TGTGCCAGCAGCCAAGTTCGCCGGGAGCAGTTCTTC.

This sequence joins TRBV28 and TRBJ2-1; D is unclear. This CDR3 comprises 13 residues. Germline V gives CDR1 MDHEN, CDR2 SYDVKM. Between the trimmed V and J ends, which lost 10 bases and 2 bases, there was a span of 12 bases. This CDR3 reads CATMESPYNEQFF. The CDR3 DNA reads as TGTGCCACTATGGAATCCCCCTACAATGAGCAGTTCTTC. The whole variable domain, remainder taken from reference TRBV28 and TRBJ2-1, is DVKVTQSSRYLVKRTGEKVFLECVQDMDHENMFWYRQDPGLGLRLIYFSYDVKMKEKGDIPEGYSVSREKKERFSLILESASTNQTSMYLCATMESPYNEQFFGPGTRLTVL.